This TCR beta chain comes out of a study of control samples from healthy donors and cancer patients. Generated by immunoSEQ multiplex PCR, the TCRdb table keeps only in-frame clones and is missing some. This table has roughly 150,000 clones, over 90% appearing once. This CDR3 contains 14 residues. J lost 9 bases, V lost 3 bases, and 6 bases had no gene match. Germline CDR1 is LGHDT and CDR2 is YNNKEL (reference sequence). The J gene is TRBJ1-1, the V gene TRBV3-1 (or the pseudogene TRBV3-2), with 11 bases that match TRBD1. Sequenced: blood. The source is a man between 45 and 60 years old in good health. The CDR3 loop is CASSQADRGRKAFF. In DNA, the CDR3 is TGTGCCAGCAGCCAGGCGGACAGGGGGCGCAAAGCTTTCTTT.